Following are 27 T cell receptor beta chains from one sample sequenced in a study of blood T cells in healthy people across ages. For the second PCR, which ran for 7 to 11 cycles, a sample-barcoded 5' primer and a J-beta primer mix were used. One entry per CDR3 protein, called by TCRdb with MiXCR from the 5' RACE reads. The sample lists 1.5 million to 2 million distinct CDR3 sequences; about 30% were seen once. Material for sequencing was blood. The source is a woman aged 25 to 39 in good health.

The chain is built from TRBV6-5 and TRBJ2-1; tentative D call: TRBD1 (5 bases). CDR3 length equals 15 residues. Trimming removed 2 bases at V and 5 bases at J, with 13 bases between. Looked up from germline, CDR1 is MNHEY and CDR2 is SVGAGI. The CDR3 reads CASSYRGGKHNEQFF. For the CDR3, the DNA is TGTGCCAGCAGTTACAGGGGCGGAAAGCACAATGAGCAGTTCTTC.

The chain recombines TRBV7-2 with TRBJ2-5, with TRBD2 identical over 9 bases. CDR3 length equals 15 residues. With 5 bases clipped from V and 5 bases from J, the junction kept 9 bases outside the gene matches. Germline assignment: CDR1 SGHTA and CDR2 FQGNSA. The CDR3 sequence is CASSGGLAGYETQYF. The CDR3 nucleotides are TGTGCCAGCAGCGGCGGGCTAGCGGGATATGAGACCCAGTACTTC.

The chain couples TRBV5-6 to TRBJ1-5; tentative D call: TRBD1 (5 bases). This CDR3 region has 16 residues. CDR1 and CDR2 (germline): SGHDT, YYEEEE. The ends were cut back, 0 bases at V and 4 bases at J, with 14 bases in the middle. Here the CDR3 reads CASSLAGQGLNQPQHF. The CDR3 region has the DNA TGTGCCAGCAGCTTGGCCGGTCAGGGATTAAATCAGCCCCAGCATTTT.

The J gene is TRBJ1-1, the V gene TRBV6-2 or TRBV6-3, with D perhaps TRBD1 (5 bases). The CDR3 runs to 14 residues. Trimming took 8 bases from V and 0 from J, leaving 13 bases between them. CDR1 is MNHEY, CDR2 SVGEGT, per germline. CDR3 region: CASLGAGMNTEAFF. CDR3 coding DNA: TGTGCCAGCCTGGGCGCAGGGATGAACACTGAAGCTTTCTTT.

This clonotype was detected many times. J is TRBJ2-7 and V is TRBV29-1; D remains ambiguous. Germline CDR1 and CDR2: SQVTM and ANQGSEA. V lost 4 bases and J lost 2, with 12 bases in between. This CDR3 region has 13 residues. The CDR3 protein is CSVVRPATYEQYF. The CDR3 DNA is TGCAGCGTTGTGCGACCGGCCACCTACGAGCAGTACTTC.

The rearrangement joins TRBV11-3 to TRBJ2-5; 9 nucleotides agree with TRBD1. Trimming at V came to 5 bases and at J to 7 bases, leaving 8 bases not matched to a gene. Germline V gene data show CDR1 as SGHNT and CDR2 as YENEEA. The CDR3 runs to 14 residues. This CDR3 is CASSARDRERTQYF. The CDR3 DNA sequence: TGTGCCAGCAGCGCACGGGACAGGGAAAGGACCCAGTACTTC.

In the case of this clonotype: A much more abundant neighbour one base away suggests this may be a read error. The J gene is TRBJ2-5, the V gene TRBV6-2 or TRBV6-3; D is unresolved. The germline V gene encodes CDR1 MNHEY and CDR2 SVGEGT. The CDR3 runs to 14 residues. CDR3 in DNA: TGTACCAGCAGTTACTCGACGTACCAAGAGACCCAGTACTTC. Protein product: CTSSYSTYQETQYF.

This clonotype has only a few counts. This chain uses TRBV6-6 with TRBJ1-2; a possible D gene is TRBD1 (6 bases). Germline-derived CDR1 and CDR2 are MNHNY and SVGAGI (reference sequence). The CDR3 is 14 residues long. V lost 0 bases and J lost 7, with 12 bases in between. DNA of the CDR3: TGTGCCAGCAGTTACTCCCGGGACAAGGGTGGCTACACCTTC. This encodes CASSYSRDKGGYTF.

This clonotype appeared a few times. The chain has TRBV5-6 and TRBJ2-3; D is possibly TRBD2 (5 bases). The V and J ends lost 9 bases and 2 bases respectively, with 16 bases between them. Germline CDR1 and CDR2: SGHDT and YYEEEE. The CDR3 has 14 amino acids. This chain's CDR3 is CAIGLTRLTDTQYF. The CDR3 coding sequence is TGTGCCATCGGACTTACGCGCCTCACAGATACGCAGTATTTT. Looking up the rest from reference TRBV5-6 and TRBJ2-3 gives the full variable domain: DAGVTQSPTHLIKTRGQQVTLRCSPKSGHDTVSWYQQALGQGPQFIFQYYEEEERQRGNFPDRFSGHQFPNYSSELNVNALLLGDSALYLCAIGLTRLTDTQYFGPGTRLTVL.

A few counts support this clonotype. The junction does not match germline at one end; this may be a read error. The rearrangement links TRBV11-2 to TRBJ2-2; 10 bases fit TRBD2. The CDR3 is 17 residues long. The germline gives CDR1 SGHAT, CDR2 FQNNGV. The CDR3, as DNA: TGTGCCAGCAGCTTAGATAGCGGGGGGAGGAACACCGGGGAGCGGTTTTTT. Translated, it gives CASSLDSGGRNTGERFF.

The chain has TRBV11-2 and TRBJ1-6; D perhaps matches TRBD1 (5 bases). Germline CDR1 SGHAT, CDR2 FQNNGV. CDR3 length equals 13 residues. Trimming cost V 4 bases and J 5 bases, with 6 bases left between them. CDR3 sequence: CASSSGHNSPLHF. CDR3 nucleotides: TGTGCCAGCAGCTCGGGACATAATTCACCCCTCCACTTT.

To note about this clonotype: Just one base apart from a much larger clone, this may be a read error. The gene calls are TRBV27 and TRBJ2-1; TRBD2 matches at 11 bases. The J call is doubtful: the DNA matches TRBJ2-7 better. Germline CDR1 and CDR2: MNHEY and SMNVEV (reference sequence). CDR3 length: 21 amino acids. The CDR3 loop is CASSPTPGLAVFISSYNEQYF. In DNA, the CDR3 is TGTGCCAGCAGTCCGACTCCGGGACTAGCGGTTTTCATCAGCTCCTACAATGAGCAGTACTTC.

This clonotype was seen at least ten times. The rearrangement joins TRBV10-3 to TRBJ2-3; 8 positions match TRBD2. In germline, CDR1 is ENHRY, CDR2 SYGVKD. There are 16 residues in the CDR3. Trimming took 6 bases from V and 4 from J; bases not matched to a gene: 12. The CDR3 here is CAIRTSGRGDSDTQYF. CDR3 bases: TGTGCCATCAGGACCTCTGGGCGGGGGGACTCAGATACGCAGTATTTT.

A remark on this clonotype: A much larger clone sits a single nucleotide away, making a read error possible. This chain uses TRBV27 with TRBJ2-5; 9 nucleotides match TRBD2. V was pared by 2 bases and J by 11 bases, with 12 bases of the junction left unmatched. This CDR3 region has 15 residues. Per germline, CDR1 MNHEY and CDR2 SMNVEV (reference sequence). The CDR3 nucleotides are TGTGCCAGCAGTTTAATGGGACTAGCTATCAGTGAGCAGTACTTC. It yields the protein CASSLMGLAISEQYF.

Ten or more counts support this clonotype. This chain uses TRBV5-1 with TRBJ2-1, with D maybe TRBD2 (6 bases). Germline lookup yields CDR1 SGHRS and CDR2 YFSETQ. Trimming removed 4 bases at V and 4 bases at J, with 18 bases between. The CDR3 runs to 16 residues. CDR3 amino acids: CASSQRGERTYNEQFF. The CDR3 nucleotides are TGCGCCAGCAGCCAGCGCGGGGAGCGGACGTACAATGAGCAGTTCTTC.

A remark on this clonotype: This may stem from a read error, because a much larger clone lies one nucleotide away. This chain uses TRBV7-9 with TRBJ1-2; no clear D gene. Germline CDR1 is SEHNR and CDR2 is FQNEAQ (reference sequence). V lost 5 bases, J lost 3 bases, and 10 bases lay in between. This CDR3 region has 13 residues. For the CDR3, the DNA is TGTGCCAGCAGCCCTGCCGGGGACTATGGCTACACCTTC. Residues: CASSPAGDYGYTF.

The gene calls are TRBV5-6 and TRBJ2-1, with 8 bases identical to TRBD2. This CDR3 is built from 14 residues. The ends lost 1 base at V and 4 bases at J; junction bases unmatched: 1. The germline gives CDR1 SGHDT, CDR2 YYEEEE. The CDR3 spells CASSLKREYNEQFF. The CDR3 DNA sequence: TGTGCCAGCAGCTTGAAGCGGGAGTACAATGAGCAGTTCTTC.

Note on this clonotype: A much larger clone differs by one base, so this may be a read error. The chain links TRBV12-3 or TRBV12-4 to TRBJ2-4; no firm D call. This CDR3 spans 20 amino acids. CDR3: CASSLEWAGRYLLAKSIQYF. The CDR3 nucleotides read TGTGCCAGCAGTTTAGAGTGGGCAGGCCGATACCTATTAGCCAAAAGCATTCAGTACTTC.

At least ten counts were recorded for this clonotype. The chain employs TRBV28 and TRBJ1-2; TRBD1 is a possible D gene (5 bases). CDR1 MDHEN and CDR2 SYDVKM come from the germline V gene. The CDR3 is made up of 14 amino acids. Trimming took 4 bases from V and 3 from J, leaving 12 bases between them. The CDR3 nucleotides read TGTGCCAGCAGTTCCCCCGGCAGGGACTATGGCTACACCTTC. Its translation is CASSSPGRDYGYTF.

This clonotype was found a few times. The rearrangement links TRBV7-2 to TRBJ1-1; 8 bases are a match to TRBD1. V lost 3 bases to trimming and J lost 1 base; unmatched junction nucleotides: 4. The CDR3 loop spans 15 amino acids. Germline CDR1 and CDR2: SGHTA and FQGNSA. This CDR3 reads CASSFLDRENTEAFF. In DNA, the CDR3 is TGTGCCAGCAGCTTCCTGGACAGGGAGAACACTGAAGCTTTCTTT.

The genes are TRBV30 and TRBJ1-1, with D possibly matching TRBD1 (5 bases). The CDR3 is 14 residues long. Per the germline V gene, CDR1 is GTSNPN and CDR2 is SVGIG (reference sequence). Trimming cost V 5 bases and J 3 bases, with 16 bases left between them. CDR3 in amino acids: CAWGSGGADTEAFF. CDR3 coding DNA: TGTGCCTGGGGGTCGGGGGGAGCGGACACTGAAGCTTTCTTT.

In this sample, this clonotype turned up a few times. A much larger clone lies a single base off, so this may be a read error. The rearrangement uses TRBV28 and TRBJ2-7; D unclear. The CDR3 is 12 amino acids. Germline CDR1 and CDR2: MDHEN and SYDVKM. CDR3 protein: CAGSSPGYEQYF. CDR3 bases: TGTGCCGGCAGTTCCCCGGGCTACGAGCAGTACTTC.

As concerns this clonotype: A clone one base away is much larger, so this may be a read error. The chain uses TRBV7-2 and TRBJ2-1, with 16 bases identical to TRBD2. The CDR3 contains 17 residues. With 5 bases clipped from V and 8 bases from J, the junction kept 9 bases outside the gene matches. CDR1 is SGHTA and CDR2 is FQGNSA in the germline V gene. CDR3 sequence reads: CASSPGLAGGPAYEQFF. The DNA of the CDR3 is TGTGCCAGCAGCCCGGGACTAGCGGGAGGGCCGGCCTATGAGCAGTTCTTC. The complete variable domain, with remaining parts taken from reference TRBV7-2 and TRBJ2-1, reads GAGVSQSPSNKVTEKGKDVELRCDPISGHTALYWYRQSLGQGLEFLIYFQGNSAPDKSGLPSDRFSAERTGGSVSTLTIQRTQQEDSAVYLCASSPGLAGGPAYEQFFGPGTRLTVL.

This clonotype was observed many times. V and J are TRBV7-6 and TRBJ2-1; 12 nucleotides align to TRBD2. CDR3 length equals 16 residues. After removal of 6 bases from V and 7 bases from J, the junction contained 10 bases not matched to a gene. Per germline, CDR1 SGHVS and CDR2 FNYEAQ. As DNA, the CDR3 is TGTGCCAGCAGTCAGTCACTAGCGGGAGGCGAGAATGAGCAGTTCTTC. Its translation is CASSQSLAGGENEQFF.

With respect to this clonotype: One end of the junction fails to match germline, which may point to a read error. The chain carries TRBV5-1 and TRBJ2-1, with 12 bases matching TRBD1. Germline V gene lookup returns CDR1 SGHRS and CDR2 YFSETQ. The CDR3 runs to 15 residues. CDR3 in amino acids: CASGLGTGGNNEQFF. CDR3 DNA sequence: TGCGCCAGCGGCTTGGGGACAGGGGGCAACAATGAGCAGTTCTTC. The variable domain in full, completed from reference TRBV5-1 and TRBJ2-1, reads KAGVTQTPRYLIKTRGQQVTLSCSPISGHRSVSWYQQTPGQGLQFLFEYFSETQRNKGNFPGRFSGRQFSNSRSEMNVSTLELGDSALYLCASGLGTGGNNEQFFGPGTRLTVL.

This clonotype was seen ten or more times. The CDR3 spells CASSSDLEAEYQETQYF. The DNA for the CDR3 is TGTGCCAGCAGCAGCGATCTAGAGGCAGAGTACCAAGAGACCCAGTACTTC. The chain has TRBV7-9 and TRBJ2-5; D is unresolved. Germline lookup yields CDR1 SEHNR and CDR2 FQNEAQ (reference sequence). Trimming stripped 5 bases from V and 0 bases from J, with 19 bases between. There are 17 residues in the CDR3.

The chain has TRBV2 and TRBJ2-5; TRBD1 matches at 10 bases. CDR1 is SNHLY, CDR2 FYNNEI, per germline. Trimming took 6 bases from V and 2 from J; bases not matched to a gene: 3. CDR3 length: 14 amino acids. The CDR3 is CASRRTGGQETQYF. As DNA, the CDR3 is TGTGCCAGCAGACGGACAGGGGGACAAGAGACCCAGTACTTC. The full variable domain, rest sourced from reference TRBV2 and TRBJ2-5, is EPEVTQTPSHQVTQMGQEVILRCVPISNHLYFYWYRQILGQKVEFLVSFYNNEISEKSEIFDDQFSVERPDGSNFTLKIRSTKLEDSAMYFCASRRTGGQETQYFGPGTRLLVL.